Listed below are T cell receptor beta chains from one sample, sequenced in a study of blood T cell repertoires in COVID-19. The table came from immunoSEQ multiplex PCR; TCRdb's copy has only in-frame clones and leaves some out. The repertoire holds roughly 140,000 clones, with approximately 84% as singletons. Sequencing used PBMCs or T cells enriched from blood (not recorded which). These TCRs come from a woman younger than 30 who had been exposed to COVID-19. CDR3s include the opening cysteine and the closing phenylalanine or tryptophan. D genes are given only for firm matches. Some rows have no size entry. The others give once, few or many, or a class for an expanded clone.

V gene	clone size	J gene	D gene	CDR3 protein	CDR3 DNA
TRBV9	few	TRBJ1-4	NA	CASGRVDEKLFF	TGTGCCAGCGGGAGGGTGGACGAAAAACTGTTTTTT
TRBV2	NA	TRBJ2-7	NA	CASSLEAAGLDRLVQYF	TGTGCCAGCAGTCTAGAGGCAGCGGGCCTGGATAGATTGGTGCAGTACTTC
TRBV7-2	NA	TRBJ2-1	TRBD2	CASSLRGAGVNNEQFF	TGTGCCAGCAGCTTAAGGGGCGCGGGAGTTAACAATGAGCAGTTCTTC
TRBV6-5	NA	TRBJ2-7	TRBD2	CASSTPTSGNYEQYF	TGTGCCAGCAGTACGCCGACTAGCGGGAACTACGAGCAGTACTTC
TRBV9	NA	TRBJ1-1	TRBD1	CASSVEQGAAEAFF	TGTGCCAGCAGCGTAGAACAGGGGGCGGCTGAAGCTTTCTTT
TRBV7-2	NA	TRBJ1-6	NA	CASSPGQSYNSPLHF	TGTGCCAGCAGCCCAGGACAGTCTTATAATTCACCCCTCCACTTT
TRBV9	NA	TRBJ1-4	NA	CASSSRPTGKGEKLFF	TGTGCCAGCAGCTCTAGACCAACAGGGAAGGGGGAAAAACTGTTTTTT
TRBV3-1/TRBV3-2	NA	TRBJ2-2	NA	CASSQATSTGELFF	TGTGCCAGCAGCCAAGCTACTTCCACCGGGGAGCTGTTTTTT
TRBV12-3/TRBV12-4	once	TRBJ1-2	NA	CASSLGSSGYTF	TGTGCCAGCAGTTTAGGCAGTTCTGGCTACACCTTC
TRBV25-1	NA	TRBJ1-1	NA	CASSESGTGEAFF	TGTGCCAGCAGTGAATCGGGGACTGGTGAAGCTTTCTTT
TRBV7-9	once	TRBJ1-5	NA	CASSLGDTQPQHF	TGTGCCAGCAGCTTAGGGGACACCCAGCCCCAGCATTTT
TRBV27	NA	TRBJ2-1	TRBD2	CASSALAGAPYNEQFF	TGTGCCAGCAGTGCATTAGCGGGAGCTCCCTACAATGAGCAGTTCTTC
TRBV11-2	NA	TRBJ2-7	NA	CASSLSGSSYEQYF	TGTGCCAGCAGCTTGAGCGGTAGCTCCTACGAGCAGTACTTC
TRBV27	once	TRBJ2-1	TRBD2	CASTWTSGNNEQFF	TGTGCCAGCACCTGGACTAGCGGCAACAATGAGCAGTTCTTC
TRBV27	NA	TRBJ1-2	NA	CASTTIGRVNGYTF	TGTGCCAGCACTACAATTGGCAGGGTAAATGGCTACACCTTC
TRBV28	NA	TRBJ1-2	NA	CASRTSSGSYGYTF	TGTGCCAGCCGTACCAGTTCGGGATCCTATGGCTACACCTTC
TRBV1	NA	TRBJ2-1	NA	CTSSQEGHLAGGPLYNEQFF	TGCACCAGCAGCCAAGAAGGACACCTAGCGGGAGGGCCCCTCTACAATGAGCAGTTCTTC
TRBV28	NA	TRBJ2-7	NA	CASSSGQYEQYF	TGTGCCAGCAGCAGCGGACAGTACGAGCAGTACTTC
TRBV30	NA	TRBJ2-7	NA	CAWQDSYEQYF	TGTGCCTGGCAGGACTCCTACGAGCAGTACTTC
TRBV27	NA	TRBJ2-3	TRBD2	CASSLNGRSTDTQYF	TGTGCCAGCAGTTTAAACGGGAGGAGCACAGATACGCAGTATTTT